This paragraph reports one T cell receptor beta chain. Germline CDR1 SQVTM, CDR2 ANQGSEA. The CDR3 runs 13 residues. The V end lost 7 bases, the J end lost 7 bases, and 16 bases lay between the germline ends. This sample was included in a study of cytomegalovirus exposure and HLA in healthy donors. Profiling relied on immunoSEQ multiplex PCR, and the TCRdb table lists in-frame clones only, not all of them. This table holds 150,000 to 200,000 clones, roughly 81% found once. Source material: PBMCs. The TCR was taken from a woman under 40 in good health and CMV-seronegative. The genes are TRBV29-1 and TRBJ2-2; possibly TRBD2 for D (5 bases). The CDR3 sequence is CSADQSGSGELFF. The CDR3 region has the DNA TGCAGCGCTGACCAGTCGGGGAGCGGGGAGCTGTTTTTT.